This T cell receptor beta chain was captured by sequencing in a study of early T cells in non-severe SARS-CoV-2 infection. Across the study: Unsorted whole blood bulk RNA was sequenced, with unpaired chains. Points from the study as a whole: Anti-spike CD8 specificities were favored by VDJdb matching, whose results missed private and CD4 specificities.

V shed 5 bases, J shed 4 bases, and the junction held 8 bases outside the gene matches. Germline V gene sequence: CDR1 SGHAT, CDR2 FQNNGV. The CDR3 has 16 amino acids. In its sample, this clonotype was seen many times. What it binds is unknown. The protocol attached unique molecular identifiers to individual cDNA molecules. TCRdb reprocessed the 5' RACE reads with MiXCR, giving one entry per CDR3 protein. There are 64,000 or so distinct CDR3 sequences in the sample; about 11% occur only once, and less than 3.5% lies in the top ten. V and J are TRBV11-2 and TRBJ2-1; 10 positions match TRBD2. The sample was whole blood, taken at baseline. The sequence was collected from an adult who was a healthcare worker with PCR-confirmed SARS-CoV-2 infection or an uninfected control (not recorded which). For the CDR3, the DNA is TGTGCCAGCAGCCGAAATAGCGGGGGGCAATACAATGAGCAGTTCTTC. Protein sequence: CASSRNSGGQYNEQFF.